Below, 22 T cell receptor beta chains from the same sample are listed, as sequenced in a study of shared clonotypes between healthy human individuals. The protocol was immunoSEQ multiplex PCR, while the TCRdb copy is restricted to in-frame clones and leaves out a portion. Counted here are roughly 2.2 million clones, 85% to 95% occurring once; the ten biggest clones make up about 0.41%. Material for sequencing was naive CD4+ T cells from PBMCs. Noted subset: CD45RA+ positively selected. The receptors originated from a man aged 18-30 years in good health. Some clones in this sample may be carry-over from other donors' samples.

The chain is built from TRBV7-9 and TRBJ1-2; unclear D gene. CDR1 and CDR2 (germline): SEHNR, FQNEAQ (reference sequence). Between the trimmed V and J ends, which lost 3 bases and 4 bases, there was a span of 15 bases. CDR3 length: 15 residues. The CDR3 loop is CASSFGELRSYGYTF. The CDR3, as DNA: TGTGCCAGCAGCTTTGGAGAATTAAGGTCCTATGGCTACACCTTC.

The J gene is TRBJ2-3, the V gene TRBV5-1, with TRBD2 identical over 12 bases. V lost 0 bases and J lost 0; bases outside the gene matches: 8. The germline V gene encodes CDR1 SGHRS and CDR2 YFSETQ. There are 19 residues in the CDR3. DNA of the CDR3: TGCGCCAGCAGCTTGGCTCGCCTAGCGGGAGGGCCAAGCACAGATACGCAGTATTTT. This sequence encodes CASSLARLAGGPSTDTQYF.

The chain carries TRBV9 and TRBJ1-2; D remains ambiguous. Trimming removed 4 bases at V and 0 bases at J, with 22 bases between. This CDR3 region has 18 residues. Germline CDR1 and CDR2: SGDLS and YYNGEE. DNA of the CDR3: TGTGCCAGCAGCCGACCTTCCCGGTTGAACCAGGCTAACTATGGCTACACCTTC. Encoded protein: CASSRPSRLNQANYGYTF.

The CDR3 nucleotides read TGTGCCAGCAGACTCTCGGCGAGGGGAGGGCAAGAGACCCAGTACTTC. This translates into CASRLSARGGQETQYF. This chain uses TRBV28 with TRBJ2-5; the match to TRBD2 covers 7 bases. J lost 2 bases, V lost 6 bases, and 12 bases had no gene match. From germline, CDR1 is MDHEN and CDR2 SYDVKM. CDR3 length equals 16 residues.

This clone was counted between two and nine times. In the same sample, other DNA sequences code for this CDR3. The rearrangement links TRBV6-5 to TRBJ1-1, with unresolved D. The CDR3 contains 11 residues. Per the germline V gene, CDR1 is MNHEY and CDR2 is SVGAGI. Trimming shortened V by 6 bases and J by 1 base, and 3 bases separated the two germline ends. CDR3: CASRQNTEAFF. DNA for the CDR3: TGTGCCAGCAGACAGAACACTGAAGCTTTCTTT.

The chain has TRBV28 and TRBJ1-5; D gene unclear. V lost 11 bases, J lost 1 base, and 15 bases lay in between. Germline CDR1 MDHEN, CDR2 SYDVKM. This CDR3 has 14 residues. DNA of the CDR3: TGTGCCTGCAAGGGTGACCAGAGCAATCAGCCCCAGCATTTT. It codes for CACKGDQSNQPQHF. The entire variable domain, with the rest obtained from reference TRBV28 and TRBJ1-5, is as follows: DVKVTQSSRYLVKRTGEKVFLECVQDMDHENMFWYRQDPGLGLRLIYFSYDVKMKEKGDIPEGYSVSREKKERFSLILESASTNQTSMYLCACKGDQSNQPQHFGDGTRLSIL.

The gene calls are TRBV19 and TRBJ1-1; D gene uncertain. Trimming shortened V by 4 bases and J by 2 bases, and 11 bases separated the two germline ends. This CDR3 comprises 14 residues. Germline assignment: CDR1 LNHDA and CDR2 SQIVND (reference sequence). The CDR3 reads CASSRWSVNTEAFF. The CDR3 region has the DNA TGTGCCAGTAGTAGGTGGAGTGTTAACACTGAAGCTTTCTTT.

The gene calls are TRBV5-1 and TRBJ1-1; tentatively, D is TRBD1 (6 bases). The CDR3 loop spans 14 amino acids. The germline V gene encodes CDR1 SGHRS and CDR2 YFSETQ. With 0 bases removed from V and 1 base from J, the gap between germline ends came to 7 bases. The CDR3 bases are TGCGCCAGCAGCTTGGAGACAGGGAACACTGAAGCTTTCTTT. This translates into CASSLETGNTEAFF.

V is TRBV5-4 and J is TRBJ1-2; 11 nucleotides agree with TRBD1. The germline gives CDR1 SGHNT, CDR2 YYREEE (reference sequence). The CDR3 has 15 residues. J was trimmed by 7 bases and V by 0 bases; bases with no gene match: 5. The CDR3 sequence: CASSLERTGGGGYTF. The CDR3 DNA follows: TGTGCCAGCAGCTTGGAAAGGACAGGGGGCGGTGGCTACACCTTC. The full variable domain, its missing parts supplied by reference TRBV5-4 and TRBJ1-2, is ETGVTQSPTHLIKTRGQQVTLRCSSQSGHNTVSWYQQALGQGPQFIFQYYREEENGRGNFPPRFSGLQFPNYSSELNVNALELDDSALYLCASSLERTGGGGYTFGSGTRLTVV.

The chain couples TRBV5-1 to TRBJ2-3; D gene ambiguous. Germline V gives CDR1 SGHRS, CDR2 YFSETQ. V dropped 6 bases and J dropped 4 bases, with 15 bases sitting between them. This CDR3 comprises 14 residues. The CDR3 region is CASTALVGSDTQYF. The DNA for the CDR3 is TGCGCCAGCACGGCCTTAGTAGGGTCAGATACGCAGTATTTT. Full variable domain (missing parts from reference TRBV5-1 and TRBJ2-3): KAGVTQTPRYLIKTRGQQVTLSCSPISGHRSVSWYQQTPGQGLQFLFEYFSETQRNKGNFPGRFSGRQFSNSRSEMNVSTLELGDSALYLCASTALVGSDTQYFGPGTRLTVL.

The J gene is TRBJ2-1, the V gene TRBV28, with a tentative D call TRBD1 (6 bases). The germline CDR1 and CDR2 sequences are MDHEN and SYDVKM. The V gene lost 6 bases and the J gene lost 15 bases, with 15 bases spanning the gap. The CDR3 contains 11 residues. CDR3 in amino acids: CASSSGVMGFF. Written as DNA, the CDR3 is TGTGCCAGCAGCTCAGGGGTAATGGGGTTCTTC.

The chain combines TRBV6-1 with TRBJ1-1, with TRBD1 matching 9 bases. There are 15 residues in the CDR3. J was trimmed by 5 bases and V by 0 bases; bases with no gene match: 4. Germline V gene lookup returns CDR1 MNHNS and CDR2 SASEGT. This CDR3 is CASSEARQGGTEAFF. The CDR3 bases are TGTGCCAGCAGTGAAGCTCGACAGGGGGGAACTGAAGCTTTCTTT.

The chain employs TRBV7-9 and TRBJ1-5; 8 bases are shared with TRBD1. The CDR3 runs to 14 residues. Per germline, CDR1 SEHNR and CDR2 FQNEAQ (reference sequence). The J segment lost 5 bases and the V segment lost 2 bases, leaving 2 bases of the junction unmatched. CDR3 coding DNA: TGTGCCAGCAGCTTACGGGGACAGGATCAGCCCCAGCATTTT. Encoded protein: CASSLRGQDQPQHF. The complete variable domain, with remaining parts taken from reference TRBV7-9 and TRBJ1-5, reads DTGVSQNPRHKITKRGQNVTFRCDPISEHNRLYWYRQTLGQGPEFLTYFQNEAQLEKSRLLSDRFSAERPKGSFSTLEIQRTEQGDSAMYLCASSLRGQDQPQHFGDGTRLSIL.

This chain connects TRBV6-1 to TRBJ1-2; tentatively, D is TRBD1 (5 bases). The CDR3 is 14 amino acids. The germline V gene encodes CDR1 MNHNS and CDR2 SASEGT. The ends were cut back, 6 bases at V and 7 bases at J, with 18 bases in the middle. CDR3 sequence (DNA): TGTGCCAGCAGAATAGCAGCAGGGCTGTCTGGCTACACCTTC. This encodes CASRIAAGLSGYTF.

The rearrangement links TRBV7-2 to TRBJ1-5; D may be TRBD1 (6 bases). The V end was cut by 5 bases, the J end by 1 base, with 12 bases between. The CDR3 is 15 amino acids. The V gene's germline CDR1 is SGHTA and CDR2 FQGNSA. CDR3 loop: CASSGGGRSNQPQHF. The CDR3 coding sequence is TGTGCCAGCAGCGGGGGGGGCAGGAGCAATCAGCCCCAGCATTTT.

This chain connects TRBV28 to TRBJ1-1; D gene ambiguous. The germline gives CDR1 MDHEN, CDR2 SYDVKM. The CDR3 runs 15 residues. Trimming removed 5 bases from V and 1 base from J, with 14 bases in between. CDR3 coding DNA: TGTGCCAGCAGTCCAGGAAGCAGACCGAACACTGAAGCTTTCTTT. Residues: CASSPGSRPNTEAFF.

V usage is TRBV5-1 and J usage is TRBJ2-7, with D unclear. Germline CDR1 reads SGHRS; CDR2 reads YFSETQ. There are 12 residues in the CDR3. The V end lost 5 bases, the J end lost 4 bases, and 10 bases lay between the germline ends. The CDR3 protein is CASRTDNYEQYF. Here the CDR3 DNA reads TGCGCCAGCAGAACAGACAATTACGAGCAGTACTTC. The whole variable domain, filled in from reference TRBV5-1 and TRBJ2-7, reads KAGVTQTPRYLIKTRGQQVTLSCSPISGHRSVSWYQQTPGQGLQFLFEYFSETQRNKGNFPGRFSGRQFSNSRSEMNVSTLELGDSALYLCASRTDNYEQYFGPGTRLTVT.

The chain joins TRBV15 to TRBJ2-7; 7 bases map to TRBD1. V trimming: 3 bases; J trimming: 2 bases; junction bases outside the gene matches: 7. This CDR3 region has 15 residues. Germline V gene sequence: CDR1 LNHNV, CDR2 YYDKDF (reference sequence). The CDR3 here is CATSSATGRTYEQYF. DNA of the CDR3: TGTGCCACCAGCAGTGCGACAGGGCGTACCTACGAGCAGTACTTC. Full variable domain (rest looked up from reference TRBV15 and TRBJ2-7): DAMVIQNPRYQVTQFGKPVTLSCSQTLNHNVMYWYQQKSSQAPKLLFHYYDKDFNNEADTPDNFQSRRPNTSFCFLDIRSPGLGDTAMYLCATSSATGRTYEQYFGPGTRLTVT.

This clone was found once. V gene TRBV27 combines with J gene TRBJ1-5, with 7 bases fitting TRBD1. Germline CDR1 and CDR2: MNHEY and SMNVEV (reference sequence). This CDR3 spans 14 amino acids. V was clipped by 8 bases and J by 0 bases; unmatched bases: 4. CDR3 amino acids: CASSDRPSNQPQHF. The CDR3 coding sequence is TGTGCCAGCTCGGACAGGCCTAGCAATCAGCCCCAGCATTTT.

This chain joins TRBV19 and TRBJ2-5, with D possibly being TRBD1 (5 bases). CDR1 is LNHDA, CDR2 SQIVND, per germline (reference sequence). With 7 bases removed from V and 4 bases from J, the gap between germline ends came to 16 bases. The CDR3 sequence is 14 residues long. CDR3 coding DNA: TGTGCCAGTACGCAGGGCGCTTTGGGAGAGACCCAGTACTTC. Its protein product is CASTQGALGETQYF.

The V gene is TRBV6-5, the J gene TRBJ2-7, with D possibly TRBD2 on 6 matching bases. V lost 3 bases and J lost 6, with 15 bases in between. CDR3 size: 14 residues. Germline-derived CDR1 and CDR2 are MNHEY and SVGAGI. The CDR3 DNA is TGTGCCAGCAGTTATGGGGGGAGTAGGGTCGAGCAGTACTTC. This translates into CASSYGGSRVEQYF.

This chain connects TRBV10-1 to TRBJ2-7; D perhaps matches TRBD2 (5 bases). Germline values: CDR1 WNHNN, CDR2 SYGVQD (reference sequence). The CDR3 is made up of 14 amino acids. Trimming pared 5 bases from V and 3 bases from J, leaving 14 bases between. CDR3 sequence (DNA): TGCGCCAGCAGTTACCAACTGAGGGACTACGAGCAGTACTTC. Protein sequence: CASSYQLRDYEQYF.